This TCR beta chain stems from a study of OX40 agonist ivuxolimab in advanced cancers. About the research overall: From about 23 to 85 years was the age range, with a mean of around 54 years, and around 80% were male.

Profiling relied on immunoSEQ multiplex PCR, and the TCRdb table lists in-frame clones only, not all of them. The sample holds roughly 100,000 clones; more than 85% are singletons and the top ten take over 0.2%. Study-wide findings and caveats: In the 0.1-3.0 mg/kg groups, partial responders showed among the lowest expansion.

Remarks on this clone: Its antigen is still unknown.

Per the germline V gene, CDR1 is SGHNT and CDR2 is YENEEA. The V and J ends lost 1 base and 5 bases, in that order; junction bases with no gene match: 7. The CDR3 contains 17 residues. V and J are TRBV11-3 and TRBJ2-2; 10 nucleotides align to TRBD2. The sample here was CD4+ or CD8+ T cells sorted from blood, taken in a trial of the OX40 agonist ivuxolimab. This TCR came from an adult with an advanced solid tumor such as melanoma, head and neck, liver or kidney cancer. CDR3 region: CASSLGPSGSDTGELFF. CDR3 bases: TGTGCCAGCAGCTTAGGGCCTAGCGGGAGTGATACCGGGGAGCTGTTTTTT.